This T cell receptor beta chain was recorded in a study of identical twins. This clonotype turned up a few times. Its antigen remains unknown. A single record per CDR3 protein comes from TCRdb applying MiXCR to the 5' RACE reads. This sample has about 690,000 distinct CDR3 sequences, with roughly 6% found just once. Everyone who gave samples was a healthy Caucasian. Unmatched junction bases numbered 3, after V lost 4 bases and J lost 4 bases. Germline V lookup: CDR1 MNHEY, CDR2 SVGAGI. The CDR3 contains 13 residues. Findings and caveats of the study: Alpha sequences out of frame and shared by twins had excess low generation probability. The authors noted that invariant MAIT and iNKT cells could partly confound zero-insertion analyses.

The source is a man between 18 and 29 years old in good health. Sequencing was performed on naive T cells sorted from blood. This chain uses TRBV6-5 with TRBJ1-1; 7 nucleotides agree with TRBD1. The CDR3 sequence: CASSWAGGTEAFF. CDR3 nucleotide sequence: TGTGCCAGCAGTTGGGCAGGGGGCACTGAAGCTTTCTTT.